This T cell receptor (beta chain) was documented in a study of CD8+ T cells in alopecia areata (dated by TCRdb to 2017 to 2018). Study-level background: Treated patients were enrolled in an open-label pilot trial of oral tofacitinib, 5 to 10 mg twice daily, for moderate-to-severe alopecia areata. Tofacitinib was administered for 6 to 18 months, and 6 months of follow-up off drug were then conducted to assess delayed response and recurrence. High-throughput TCRbeta sequencing was used to examine T cell clonal expansion in alopecia areata in both the C3H/HeJ mouse model and human patients. On the human side, TCRbeta sequencing was run on scalp tissue and on sorted CD4+ and CD8+ peripheral blood T cells from healthy controls and from alopecia areata patients with either patchy or totalis/universalis disease. Biopsies were taken from tofacitinib-treated patients at baseline and at 4 and 24 weeks of treatment, and a later scalp biopsy was taken in several of the tofacitinib-treated patients. Clonality in the scalp was compared among normal scalp (n=4), patchy alopecia areata scalp (n=8), and alopecia totalis/universalis scalp (n=8). RNA came from the PAXgene miRNA kit for fixed scalp, the miRNeasy kit for PBMCs, and the RNeasy kit for mouse skin. immunoSEQ multiplex PCR using 35 Vbeta forward primers and 13 Jbeta reverse primers was used to amplify TCRbeta CDR3 regions. General conclusions and limits of the study: Compared with normal scalp, lesional scalp, particularly in alopecia totalis/universalis, had higher clonality and more expanded CD8+ clones, which suggests antigenic drive. Compared with mice, TCR sequences shared between patients were less clear, possibly partly because of HLA diversity across the patient population. Scalp TCR repertoire analysis is complicated because resident alphabeta T cells in normal human skin are also sequenced, whereas mouse skin is dominated by gammadelta T cells.

Library creation used the immunoSEQ multiplex PCR assay. RNA was extracted from all samples and reverse transcribed into cDNA as template for TCR sequencing. First-strand cDNA was synthesized with SuperScript III using a 2:1 mix of oligo-dT and random hexamers. A synthetic immune receptor repertoire was used to measure amplification bias, and any remaining bias was corrected computationally. In the authors' own workflow: After raw reads were preprocessed to remove errors, the CDR3 was defined following IMGT conventions as running from the conserved cysteine to phenylalanine. Clonality was computed by normalizing Shannon entropy by log2 of the number of productive unique TCRs and subtracting the result from 1. Whether each scalp clone was CD4 or CD8 was inferred by checking scalp TCRbeta sequences against the CD4 and CD8 repertoires from sorted blood. TCRdb took this table from immuneACCESS and kept in-frame rearrangements with V and J called. Such tables lack part of the clones; where checked against another copy, unresolved V genes explain under half of the gap, and the rest is unexplained. V and J calls plus clone size are reproduced from that table; the DNA served to infer D and trimming. A total of more than 200,000 clones appear in this sample, 67% of them only once. The leading ten clones occupy around 1.2% of the sample.

To note about this clone: Its antigen specificity is not known. No base-level quality is on record; no much larger clone is a single base apart.

According to the study, the label for this sample's time point signals: baseline before oral tofacitinib. Lesional scalp punch biopsies and peripheral blood were obtained from alopecia areata patients. After PBMCs were isolated by density centrifugation and stained for CD3, CD4 and CD8, a FACSAria was used to sort CD4+ and CD8+ T cells. CDR3 length: 11 amino acids, cysteine to phenylalanine. CDR3 DNA only is kept here, 33 bases in frame from base 1. CDR1 and CDR2, looked up from the germline V gene, are SNHLY and FYNNEI. Between the V and J ends, shortened by 6 bases and 7 bases respectively, the junction contains 9 bases.

The chain employs TRBV2 and TRBJ1-1, with the D gene not confidently named. This TCR was recovered from a human donor with alopecia areata. This specimen was CD4+ T cells sorted from blood, taken at week 0. The DNA sequence reads TGTGCCAGCAGCTACTCAGGTGAAGCTTTCTTT. It is translated as CASSYSGEAFF. The variable domain in full, with residues beyond the CDR3 obtained from the reference TRBV2 and TRBJ1-1 genes, is EPEVTQTPSHQVTQMGQEVILRCVPISNHLYFYWYRQILGQKVEFLVSFYNNEISEKSEIFDDQFSVERPDGSNFTLKIRSTKLEDSAMYFCASSYSGEAFFGQGTRLTVV.